These 22 T cell receptor beta chains came from one sample sequenced in a study of neurological immune-mediated disorders. One entry per CDR3 protein, called by TCRdb with MiXCR from the 5' RACE reads. Found here are about 70,000 distinct CDR3 sequences, around 4.8% of them singletons; the top ten hold 2% to 2.5%. The sample comprised PBMCs. These receptors originate from an older woman with multiple sclerosis.

This clonotype has a count of ten or more. V gene TRBV15 combines with J gene TRBJ2-3, with D maybe TRBD1 (5 bases). Germline CDR1 LNHNV, CDR2 YYDKDF (reference sequence). CDR3 length: 13 amino acids. V was cut by 6 bases and J by 2 bases, with 9 bases left in between. The CDR3 loop is CATRGVPTDTQYF. In nucleotides, the CDR3 is TGTGCCACCAGAGGGGTCCCCACAGATACGCAGTATTTT.

This clonotype has ten or more counts. The chain links TRBV12-3 or TRBV12-4 to TRBJ1-2; D ambiguous. Trimming left V 3 bases short and J 4 bases short, with 3 bases between. This CDR3 contains 11 residues. CDR3 nucleotide sequence: TGTGCCAGCAGTTTCGCCTATGGCTACACCTTC. Translating it yields CASSFAYGYTF.

There are many counts of this clonotype. The chain uses TRBV4-3 and TRBJ2-1; D assignment may be TRBD1 or TRBD2 (5 bases each). Looked up from germline, CDR1 is LGHNA and CDR2 is YSLEER. The V gene lost 0 bases and the J gene lost 7 bases, with 28 bases spanning the gap. CDR3 length: 20 amino acids. The CDR3: CASSQEGVTSSSSPVNEQFF. The CDR3 DNA follows: TGCGCCAGCAGCCAAGAAGGGGTTACTAGTTCTTCAAGTCCGGTAAATGAGCAGTTCTTC.

The chain is built from TRBV6-1 and TRBJ2-5; a possible D gene is TRBD1 (6 bases). CDR3 size: 16 residues. Trimming stripped 6 bases from V and 1 base from J, with 18 bases between. The germline gives CDR1 MNHNS, CDR2 SASEGT. This chain's CDR3 is CASSESPRGIQETQYF. The CDR3, as DNA: TGTGCCAGCAGCGAAAGCCCGAGGGGGATCCAAGAGACCCAGTACTTC.

In its sample, this clonotype was seen many times. The V gene is TRBV11-3, the J gene TRBJ2-1, with TRBD2 matching over 7 bases. Germline V gene data show CDR1 as SGHNT and CDR2 as YENEEA. The CDR3 consists of 17 residues. J gave up 0 bases and V 2 bases, and 7 bases lay outside the gene matches. CDR3 coding DNA: TGTGCCAGCAGCTTATCCAGCGGGGTTAGCTCCTACAATGAGCAGTTCTTC. Translated: CASSLSSGVSSYNEQFF.

There are many counts of this clonotype. The chain is built from TRBV12-3 or TRBV12-4 and TRBJ2-7; D not certain. V lost 6 bases and J 3 bases, leaving 3 bases between the germline ends. The CDR3 totals 10 residues. CDR3 residues: CASSLYEQYF. The CDR3 DNA reads as TGTGCCAGCAGCCTCTACGAGCAGTACTTC.

In regard to this clonotype: Compared with germline, one end of the junction differs, possibly owing to a read error. The chain carries TRBV3-1 and TRBJ1-5, with D hard to call. This CDR3 has 13 residues. Germline V gene sequence: CDR1 LGHDT, CDR2 YNNKEL (reference sequence). The CDR3 here is CTSSQAGSQPQHF. The CDR3 DNA sequence: TGTACCAGCAGCCAAGCGGGGAGTCAGCCCCAGCATTTT. Drawing the rest from reference TRBV3-1 and TRBJ1-5, the complete variable domain is DTAVSQTPKYLVTQMGNDKSIKCEQNLGHDTMYWYKQDSKKFLKIMFSYNNKELIINETVPNRFSPKSPDKAHLNLHINSLELGDSAVYFCTSSQAGSQPQHFGDGTRLSIL.

This clonotype was counted ten times or more. The chain couples TRBV7-8 to TRBJ1-1; D is undetermined. Trimming took off 3 bases at V and 2 bases at J, with 10 bases between the two ends. Germline CDR1 is SGHVS and CDR2 is FQNEAQ. The CDR3 totals 14 residues. In DNA form, the CDR3 reads TGTGCCAGCAGCTTCTTTGGAAGTAACACTGAAGCTTTCTTT. Its translation is CASSFFGSNTEAFF.

This clonotype was recorded many times. The chain employs TRBV24-1 and TRBJ2-1; tentatively, D is TRBD1 or TRBD2 (5 bases each). The CDR3 totals 15 residues. Trimming pared 3 bases from V and 5 bases from J, leaving 13 bases between. CDR1 and CDR2 (germline): KGHDR, SFDVKD. CDR3 in amino acids: CATSDAGRGDNEQFF. CDR3 coding DNA: TGTGCCACCAGTGATGCCGGTCGAGGGGACAATGAGCAGTTCTTC.

This chain joins TRBV7-9 and TRBJ2-1; no definite D call. Germline V gene sequence: CDR1 SEHNR, CDR2 FQNEAQ (reference sequence). This CDR3 spans 13 amino acids. The ends were cut back, 1 base at V and 6 bases at J, with 7 bases in the middle. The CDR3 DNA follows: TGTGCCAGCAGCTTAGGGCGGTCCAATGAGCAGTTCTTC. This gives the protein CASSLGRSNEQFF. Using reference TRBV7-9 and TRBJ2-1 for the parts outside the CDR3, the full variable domain is DTGVSQNPRHKITKRGQNVTFRCDPISEHNRLYWYRQTLGQGPEFLTYFQNEAQLEKSRLLSDRFSAERPKGSFSTLEIQRTEQGDSAMYLCASSLGRSNEQFFGPGTRLTVL.

This clonotype was seen at least ten times. CDR3 amino acids: CASSLAGQWNEKLFF. The CDR3 DNA reads as TGCGCCAGCAGCTTGGCGGGACAGTGGAATGAAAAACTGTTTTTT. The V call is TRBV5-1, the J call TRBJ1-4; 7 nucleotides agree with TRBD1. Trimming cost V 0 bases and J 5 bases; bases outside gene matches: 4. CDR1 SGHRS and CDR2 YFSETQ come from the germline V gene. The CDR3 contains 15 residues.

In its sample, this clonotype was seen a few times. The J gene is TRBJ1-1, the V gene TRBV10-1; 7 bases are shared with TRBD1. The CDR3 sequence is 13 residues long. The V and J ends lost 6 bases and 7 bases, in that order; junction bases with no gene match: 8. Per the germline V gene, CDR1 is WNHNN and CDR2 is SYGVQD (reference sequence). CDR3 sequence: CASRRGGDSEAFF. Here the CDR3 DNA reads TGCGCCAGCAGACGCGGAGGGGACAGTGAAGCTTTCTTT.

This clonotype was recorded many times. This chain uses TRBV3-1 with TRBJ2-7, with 7 bases that match TRBD2. The CDR3 totals 12 residues. The V gene's germline CDR1 is LGHDT and CDR2 YNNKEL (reference sequence). Germline trimming cut 9 bases from V and 2 bases from J; bases unmatched to any gene: 4. The CDR3 bases are TGTGCCAGTCGGGCGGGGGCCTACGAGCAGTACTTC. Protein sequence: CASRAGAYEQYF.

This clonotype occurred many times. The chain has TRBV11-2 and TRBJ1-1; D possibly corresponds to TRBD1 (6 bases). The CDR3 is 16 amino acids. Germline assignment: CDR1 SGHAT and CDR2 FQNNGV. Trimming shortened V by 5 bases and J by 5 bases, and 21 bases separated the two germline ends. The CDR3 sequence is CASSPLGGARGTEAFF. As DNA, the CDR3 is TGTGCCAGCAGCCCTTTGGGGGGGGCTCGAGGGACTGAAGCTTTCTTT.

This clonotype was seen repeatedly, ten times or more. V usage is TRBV7-6 and J usage is TRBJ2-7, with a tentative D call TRBD2 (6 bases). Germline CDR1 is SGHVS and CDR2 is FNYEAQ. Between the trimmed V and J ends, which lost 3 bases and 2 bases, there was a span of 11 bases. This CDR3 contains 14 residues. CDR3 in DNA: TGTGCCAGCAGCTTGGGGGAGGTCCCCTACGAGCAGTACTTC. As protein: CASSLGEVPYEQYF.

Ten or more counts support this clonotype. The chain links TRBV7-8 to TRBJ1-2, with D tentatively TRBD1 (5 bases). The CDR3 runs to 13 residues. The V end was cut by 5 bases, the J end by 2 bases, with 9 bases between. Per the germline V gene, CDR1 is SGHVS and CDR2 is FQNEAQ. Here the CDR3 DNA reads TGTGCCAGCAGCCTGGGACGGAACTATGGCTACACCTTC. Translating gives CASSLGRNYGYTF.

This clonotype was seen ten or more times. The chain joins TRBV5-1 to TRBJ2-1, with 7 positions matching TRBD2. The V gene's germline CDR1 is SGHRS and CDR2 YFSETQ. The CDR3 covers 16 residues. The J segment lost 4 bases and the V segment lost 5 bases, leaving 12 bases of the junction unmatched. The CDR3 nucleotides are TGCGCCAGCAGGCATCTGGAACTAGCGCGTTACAATGAGCAGTTCTTC. The encoded protein is CASRHLELARYNEQFF. Supplemented by reference TRBV5-1 and TRBJ2-1, the full variable domain reads KAGVTQTPRYLIKTRGQQVTLSCSPISGHRSVSWYQQTPGQGLQFLFEYFSETQRNKGNFPGRFSGRQFSNSRSEMNVSTLELGDSALYLCASRHLELARYNEQFFGPGTRLTVL.

This clonotype was observed at least ten times. The V gene is TRBV5-1, the J gene TRBJ2-1, with unresolved D. Germline CDR1 SGHRS, CDR2 YFSETQ. This CDR3 comprises 12 residues. Trimming pared 0 bases from V and 8 bases from J, leaving 6 bases between. CDR3 residues: CASSLEKHEQFF. As DNA, the CDR3 is TGCGCCAGCAGCTTGGAAAAACATGAGCAGTTCTTC.

In its sample, this clonotype was seen many times. The V call is TRBV29-1, the J call TRBJ2-7, with 10 bases lining up with TRBD2. J lost 3 bases, V lost 4 bases, and 6 bases had no gene match. Per germline, CDR1 SQVTM and CDR2 ANQGSEA. CDR3 length equals 14 residues. The CDR3 nucleotides are TGCAGCGTTGCGAGGGCTAGCGGGAGCTACGAGCAGTACTTC. This codes for CSVARASGSYEQYF.

In this sample, this clonotype turned up many times. The V and J genes are TRBV5-1 and TRBJ1-1, with 7 bases fitting TRBD1. V gave up 1 base and J gave up 8 bases; unmatched junction bases: 14. The CDR3 loop spans 16 amino acids. Germline-derived CDR1 and CDR2 are SGHRS and YFSETQ. CDR3 in DNA: TGCGCCAGCAGCTTGCGTTTGGGCAGGGGGGCAGCCGAAGCTTTCTTT. Translating it yields CASSLRLGRGAAEAFF. Looking up the rest from reference TRBV5-1 and TRBJ1-1 gives the full variable domain: KAGVTQTPRYLIKTRGQQVTLSCSPISGHRSVSWYQQTPGQGLQFLFEYFSETQRNKGNFPGRFSGRQFSNSRSEMNVSTLELGDSALYLCASSLRLGRGAAEAFFGQGTRLTVV.

The table lists this clonotype with many counts. The genes are TRBV21-1 and TRBJ1-2; the table gives TRBD1 as D, unverified against the DNA. TRBV21-1 is recorded as a pseudogene. This CDR3 contains 15 residues. CDR3 bases: TGTGCCAGCAGCAAAGCGCGACAGGGTAACTATGGCTACACCTTC. It specifies CASSKARQGNYGYTF.

The table lists this clonotype with many counts. This rearrangement joins TRBV20-1 to TRBJ2-1; 10 nucleotides line up with TRBD2. The V segment lost 8 bases and the J segment 11 bases; nucleotides outside the gene matches: 9. CDR3 size: 12 residues. CDR1 is DFQATT, CDR2 SNEGSKA, per germline (reference sequence). The CDR3 sequence: CSPYPAGGKQFF. DNA for the CDR3: TGCAGTCCTTACCCAGCGGGAGGGAAGCAGTTCTTC.